A selection of T cell receptor beta chains follows, all from one sample in a study of CD8 T cells in Susac syndrome. Each CDR3 protein gets one entry after TCRdb re-called the immunoSEQ multiplex PCR reads with MiXCR. The data hold roughly 160,000 distinct CDR3 sequences, with 90% to 95% observed a single time. The material sequenced was CD4+ T cells from PBMCs. These receptors all come from a human donor in good health. The CDR3 runs from the conserved cysteine through the conserved F or W. A D gene is named only where the DNA matches it firmly. A row's size may be missing; if present it is once, few, many or a size class.

TRBJ2-1 . . TRBV20-1 CSVGRGSYNEQFF TGCAGTGTGGGCAGGGGCTCCTACAATGAGCAGTTCTTC
TRBJ1-5 . . TRBV6-5 CASSYSWDIKSNQPQHF TGTGCCAGCAGTTACTCCTGGGACATAAAAAGCAATCAGCCCCAGCATTTT
TRBJ1-6 . . TRBV12-3/TRBV12-4 CASSLGAGASPLHF TGTGCCAGCAGTTTAGGGGCAGGGGCCTCACCCCTCCACTTT
TRBJ1-2 . . TRBV4-2 CASSQGDASNYGYTF TGTGCCAGCAGCCAAGGGGACGCATCTAACTATGGCTACACCTTC
TRBJ1-1 . . TRBV12-3/TRBV12-4 CASSYNSLEAFF TGTGCCAGCAGCTATAACAGCCTCGAAGCTTTCTTT
TRBJ2-5 . once TRBV20-1 CSAHPLGQETQYF TGCAGTGCTCACCCCCTGGGCCAAGAGACCCAGTACTTC
TRBJ2-3 . . TRBV12-3/TRBV12-4 CASSPQADTQYF TGTGCCAGCAGCCCCCAGGCAGATACGCAGTATTTT
TRBJ1-1 . once TRBV3-1 CASSQDTSTEAFF TGTGCCAGCAGCCAAGACACTAGCACTGAAGCTTTCTTT
TRBJ2-3 . . TRBV12-3/TRBV12-4 CASSLGYQGRADTQYF TGTGCCAGCAGTTTAGGATACCAGGGAAGGGCAGATACGCAGTATTTT
TRBJ2-5 . . TRBV11-2 CASSLGVQGTQYF TGTGCCAGCAGCTTAGGGGTTCAGGGGACCCAGTACTTC
TRBJ2-7 . once TRBV29-1 CSVNGVVNEQYF TGCAGCGTTAACGGGGTCGTCAACGAGCAGTACTTC
TRBJ2-5 . . TRBV3-1 CASSQGRRETQYF TGTGCCAGCAGCCAAGGGAGGCGAGAGACCCAGTACTTC
TRBJ2-5 . . TRBV29-1 CSVGLLLQETQYF TGCAGCGTTGGACTTCTTTTACAAGAGACCCAGTACTTC
TRBJ2-7 . . TRBV4-2 CASSQDTYEQYF TGTGCCAGCAGCCAAGACACCTACGAGCAGTACTTC
TRBJ2-7 TRBD2 . TRBV30 CACTNSGGSYEQYF TGTGCCTGCACCAATAGCGGGGGCTCCTACGAGCAGTACTTC
TRBJ2-5 . . TRBV9 CASSASWSQETQYF TGTGCCAGCAGCGCCAGCTGGTCTCAAGAGACCCAGTACTTC
TRBJ1-5 . . TRBV20-1 CSARSPNSNQPQHF TGCAGTGCTAGATCCCCGAATAGCAATCAGCCCCAGCATTTT
TRBJ2-1 TRBD2 . TRBV27 CASRTSGGAGRNEQFF TGTGCCAGCAGGACTAGCGGGGGGGCCGGTCGTAATGAGCAGTTCTTC
TRBJ1-1 . . TRBV2 CASTGNLGTEAFF TGTGCCAGCACAGGTAATTTGGGCACTGAAGCTTTCTTT
TRBJ1-2 TRBD1 . TRBV5-6 CASSRQGAYTF TGTGCCAGCAGCAGACAGGGTGCCTACACCTTC
TRBJ2-7 TRBD1 . TRBV3-1 CASSHQPGTGGGEQYF TGTGCCAGCAGCCACCAGCCCGGGACAGGGGGCGGCGAGCAGTACTTC
TRBJ1-5 . . TRBV30 CAWSVDSSQPQHF TGTGCCTGGAGTGTTGACAGCTCTCAGCCCCAGCATTTT
TRBJ2-7 . . TRBV11-2 CASSLVGYTNLGEQYF TGTGCCAGCAGCTTAGTAGGGTACACGAACCTTGGCGAGCAGTACTTC
TRBJ2-1 TRBD2 . TRBV13 CASSPIRGGPNEQFF TGTGCCAGCAGCCCCATCCGGGGAGGGCCCAATGAGCAGTTCTTC
TRBJ2-5 . . TRBV9 CASSHVTGETQYF TGTGCCAGCAGCCACGTTACCGGGGAGACCCAGTACTTC
TRBJ2-5 . . TRBV25-1 CASSLVEQETQYF TGTGCCAGCAGCTTAGTAGAACAAGAGACCCAGTACTTC
TRBJ2-7 TRBD2 . TRBV7-9 CASTRGDSYEQYF TGTGCCAGCACCCGGGGGGACTCCTACGAGCAGTACTTC
TRBJ2-3 TRBD1 . TRBV4-3 CASSQDRRGRADTQYF TGCGCCAGCAGCCAAGATCGCAGGGGGCGCGCAGATACGCAGTATTTT
TRBJ2-7 . . TRBV5-4 CASSLDQSSYEQYF TGTGCCAGCAGCTTGGACCAGAGCTCCTACGAGCAGTACTTC
TRBJ2-1 TRBD1 . TRBV20-1 CSARSGTGGDNEQFF TGCAGTGCTAGGAGCGGGACAGGGGGGGACAATGAGCAGTTCTTC
TRBJ1-4 . . TRBV25-1 CASIKQGGEKLFF TGTGCCAGCATTAAACAGGGAGGTGAAAAACTGTTTTTT
TRBJ1-1 . . TRBV7-2 CASSPGLGVRSEAFF TGTGCCAGCAGCCCAGGACTCGGCGTCCGGTCTGAAGCTTTCTTT
TRBJ2-1 . . TRBV9 CASSVTTGSDEQFF TGTGCCAGCAGCGTAACGACTGGATCGGACGAGCAGTTCTTC
TRBJ2-7 TRBD2 once TRBV3-1 CASSPFRGESEQYF TGTGCCAGCAGCCCCTTCCGGGGGGAGTCCGAGCAGTACTTC
TRBJ2-7 . . TRBV5-6 CASSLGGGDDGDEQYF TGTGCCAGCAGCTTGGGCGGAGGGGATGACGGGGACGAGCAGTACTTC
TRBJ1-2 . . TRBV29-1 CSVDPSTDPNYGYTF TGCAGCGTTGATCCATCGACAGACCCTAACTATGGCTACACCTTC
TRBJ1-6 TRBD1 . TRBV2 CASNPGQGGSPLHF TGTGCCAGCAACCCGGGACAGGGAGGTTCACCCCTCCACTTT
TRBJ2-1 . . TRBV12-3/TRBV12-4 CASSRVESHEQFF TGTGCCAGCAGTAGAGTAGAGTCCCATGAGCAGTTCTTC
TRBJ2-7 . . TRBV29-1 CSVSGQGQQYF TGCAGCGTTTCCGGCCAGGGGCAGCAGTACTTC
TRBJ2-3 . . TRBV27 CASWPSGGIPDTQYF TGTGCCAGCTGGCCTTCAGGGGGGATCCCAGATACGCAGTATTTT
TRBJ1-6 TRBD1 . TRBV12-3/TRBV12-4 CASSFLQGNSPLHF TGTGCCAGCAGTTTTCTACAGGGGAATTCACCCCTCCACTTT
TRBJ2-5 . . TRBV5-4 CASSHTPETQYF TGTGCCAGCAGCCATACCCCCGAGACCCAGTACTTC
TRBJ2-5 . . TRBV3-1 CASSPGFQGTQYF TGTGCCAGCAGCCCGGGATTCCAGGGGACCCAGTACTTC
TRBJ2-7 . . TRBV3-1 CASSPPSRSYEQYF TGTGCCAGCAGCCCTCCTAGTCGGTCCTACGAGCAGTACTTC
TRBJ2-7 . . TRBV29-1 CSAGGPGHPLREQYF TGCAGCGCTGGAGGTCCTGGGCATCCACTACGCGAGCAGTACTTC
TRBJ1-1 . . TRBV5-1 CASSSGSVNTEAFF TGCGCCAGCAGTTCCGGGTCTGTGAACACTGAAGCTTTCTTT
TRBJ1-1 TRBD1 . TRBV5-1 CASSLQGASTEAFF TGCGCCAGCAGCTTGCAGGGGGCGAGCACTGAAGCTTTCTTT
TRBJ1-2 . . TRBV29-1 CSVVTAGYGYTF TGCAGCGTTGTTACAGCCGGCTATGGCTACACCTTC
TRBJ2-7 . . TRBV6-2/TRBV6-3 CASSQGRGEQYF TGTGCCAGCAGTCAGGGCCGAGGGGAGCAGTACTTC